A selection of T cell receptor beta chains follows, all from one sample in a study of blood T cell repertoires in COVID-19. Assay used: immunoSEQ multiplex PCR; TCRdb lists only in-frame clones, some missing. The data show roughly 180,000 clones, 81% seen once. The sequencing input was PBMCs or T cells enriched from blood (not recorded which). Source of these receptors: a woman aged 40 to 55 with acute COVID-19. Both conserved end residues are part of each CDR3. D genes are given only for firm matches. Clone size is given for some rows only: seen once, a few or many times, or a class if the clone is expanded.

>NA|NA|TRBJ1-1|TRBV29-1
CSGRTLENTEAFF
TGCAGCGGTAGAACCCTTGAGAACACTGAAGCTTTCTTT
>NA|NA|TRBJ2-7|TRBV11-2
CASSLTLTGSYEQYF
TGTGCCAGCAGCCTGACCCTGACAGGCTCATACGAGCAGTACTTC
>NA|NA|TRBJ1-2|TRBV19
CASTGRAGSGYTF
TGTGCCAGTACCGGTCGCGCGGGCTCTGGCTACACCTTC
>NA|TRBD2|TRBJ2-5|TRBV5-1
CASSLPSGAQETQYF
TGCGCCAGCAGTTTGCCTAGCGGGGCTCAAGAGACCCAGTACTTC
>NA|NA|TRBJ1-6|TRBV5-6
CASSLGGFNSPLHF
TGTGCCAGCAGCTTAGGAGGGTTTAATTCACCCCTCCACTTT
>NA|TRBD1|TRBJ1-6|TRBV3-1/TRBV3-2
CASSLGTGSSPLHF
TGTGCCAGCAGCCTAGGGACAGGGTCGTCACCCCTCCACTTT
>once|NA|TRBJ2-1|TRBV10-1
CASSDRGGSYNEQFF
TGCGCCAGCAGTGACCGCGGCGGCTCCTACAATGAGCAGTTCTTC
>NA|TRBD1|TRBJ1-3|TRBV5-4
CASSLAPTGVGNTIYF
TGTGCCAGCAGCTTGGCTCCTACAGGGGTTGGAAACACCATATATTTT
>NA|TRBD1|TRBJ1-5|TRBV19
CASRGQGNQPQHF
TGTGCCAGTAGGGGACAGGGCAATCAGCCCCAGCATTTT
>few|TRBD2|TRBJ2-3|TRBV5-6
CASSLSGSGGDTQYF
TGTGCCAGCAGCTTGTCAGGGAGCGGGGGAGATACGCAGTATTTT
>NA|NA|TRBJ1-2|TRBV9
CASSVATSGYGYTF
TGTGCCAGCAGCGTAGCTACTAGCGGGTATGGCTACACCTTC
>NA|TRBD2|TRBJ2-3|TRBV7-9
CASSLARMTSGFDTQYF
TGTGCCAGCAGCTTAGCGCGAATGACTAGCGGCTTCGATACGCAGTATTTT
>NA|TRBD2|TRBJ2-3|TRBV15
CATSRENWTSESTDTQYF
TGTGCCACCAGCAGGGAAAACTGGACTAGCGAAAGCACAGATACGCAGTATTTT
>once|TRBD1|TRBJ1-2|TRBV5-6
CASSLGTGEWSYTF
TGTGCCAGCAGCTTGGGGACAGGGGAGTGGAGCTACACCTTC
>NA|NA|TRBJ1-4|TRBV6-5
CASKRAGSNEKLFF
TGTGCCAGCAAGAGGGCTGGGTCGAATGAAAAACTGTTTTTT
>NA|NA|TRBJ1-1|TRBV5-8
CASSLNWGGAGKAFF
TGTGCCAGCAGCTTGAATTGGGGAGGGGCAGGAAAAGCTTTCTTT
>NA|NA|TRBJ2-1|TRBV7-3
CASSPGLLAYNEQFF
TGTGCCAGCAGCCCGGGACTTCTAGCGTACAATGAGCAGTTCTTC
>few|NA|TRBJ2-5|TRBV7-9
CASSLSNAATQYF
TGTGCCAGCAGCTTATCGAACGCGGCGACCCAGTACTTC
>NA|NA|TRBJ1-1|TRBV6-5
CASSSRLNTEAFF
TGTGCCAGCAGTTCCAGGTTGAACACTGAAGCTTTCTTT
>once|TRBD1|TRBJ1-2|TRBV18
CASSPGQGSSGYGYTF
TGTGCCAGCTCCCCCGGACAGGGCTCTTCGGGCTATGGCTACACCTTC
>NA|NA|TRBJ1-1|TRBV20-1
CSASTGRDTEAFF
TGCAGTGCTAGTACAGGAAGGGACACTGAAGCTTTCTTT
>NA|TRBD1|TRBJ1-3|TRBV19
CASRPRGQEARNTIYF
TGTGCCAGTAGGCCCAGGGGGCAAGAGGCTAGGAACACCATATATTTT
>NA|NA|TRBJ1-4|TRBV28
CASGRGVGEKLFF
TGTGCCAGCGGGAGGGGGGTAGGTGAAAAACTGTTTTTT
>NA|NA|TRBJ1-1|TRBV2
CASRSEVLNTEAFF
TGTGCCAGCAGGTCCGAGGTACTGAACACTGAAGCTTTCTTT
>NA|NA|TRBJ1-2|TRBV7-3
CASSLNPGGNYGYTF
TGTGCCAGCAGCTTAAATCCGGGTGGAAACTATGGCTACACCTTC
>NA|NA|TRBJ2-7|TRBV10-2
CASRHPTDYEQYF
TGCGCCAGCAGGCACCCGACAGACTACGAGCAGTACTTC
>NA|NA|TRBJ1-1|TRBV5-6
CASSFPLRGGTEAFF
TGTGCCAGCAGCTTCCCACTTCGGGGGGGCACTGAAGCTTTCTTT
>NA|NA|TRBJ1-1|TRBV5-6
CASSLRAGKPEAFF
TGTGCCAGCAGCTTGCGGGCAGGGAAGCCTGAAGCTTTCTTT
>NA|TRBD2|TRBJ2-2|TRBV11-3
CASSLDLRLAGDTGELFF
TGTGCCAGCAGCTTAGATCTCAGACTAGCGGGAGATACCGGGGAGCTGTTTTTT
>NA|TRBD2|TRBJ2-1|TRBV6-2/TRBV6-3
CASSLGTSAYSYNEQFF
TGTGCCAGCAGTTTAGGGACTAGCGCGTACTCCTACAATGAGCAGTTCTTC
>few|NA|TRBJ1-2|TRBV7-9
CASSLGQNDNYGYTF
TGTGCCAGCAGCTTGGGACAAAACGATAACTATGGCTACACCTTC
>NA|NA|TRBJ2-7|TRBV19
CASSIRDTSFYEQYF
TGTGCCAGTAGTATAAGGGACACATCTTTCTACGAGCAGTACTTC
>NA|NA|TRBJ2-5|TRBV6-4
CASSGTTGIWGETQYF
TGTGCCAGCAGTGGAACGACAGGTATCTGGGGGGAGACCCAGTACTTC
>few|TRBD2|TRBJ2-6|TRBV4-1
CASSQDWLAGANSGANVLTF
TGCGCCAGCAGCCAAGATTGGCTAGCGGGAGCAAACTCTGGGGCCAACGTCCTGACTTTC
>NA|TRBD2|TRBJ2-1|TRBV5-4
CASRSSGRVVEQFF
TGTGCCAGCCGGAGTAGCGGGAGGGTTGTTGAGCAGTTCTTC
>NA|NA|TRBJ1-1|TRBV6-6
CASSTPGSNEAFF
TGTGCCAGCAGTACCCCGGGGTCGAATGAAGCTTTCTTT
>NA|TRBD2|TRBJ2-3|TRBV27
CASSLSSGPWDTQYF
TGTGCCAGCAGTTTATCTAGCGGGCCATGGGATACGCAGTATTTT
>NA|TRBD2|TRBJ2-4|TRBV6-6
CASSPLAGGLIKNIQYF
TGTGCCAGCAGTCCCTTAGCGGGAGGCCTTATAAAAAACATTCAGTACTTC
>NA|TRBD2|TRBJ2-1|TRBV4-1
CASSQDRAGGLSEQFF
TGCGCCAGCAGCCAAGATAGGGCGGGAGGACTAAGTGAGCAGTTCTTC
>NA|TRBD1|TRBJ2-1|TRBV5-5
CASSPGTDYNEQFF
TGTGCCAGCAGCCCTGGGACAGATTACAATGAGCAGTTCTTC
>NA|TRBD1|TRBJ1-5|TRBV6-1
CASSDDRGYNQPQHF
TGTGCCAGCAGTGACGACAGGGGCTACAATCAGCCCCAGCATTTT
>NA|NA|TRBJ2-3|TRBV19
CASSIVRYGDTQYF
TGTGCCAGTAGTATCGTCCGGTACGGAGATACGCAGTATTTT
>NA|NA|TRBJ1-2|TRBV18
CASSKDRLGGGYTF
TGTGCCAGCTCAAAGGACAGACTCGGAGGTGGCTACACCTTC
>NA|NA|TRBJ1-2|TRBV5-6
CASSLTARGGYGYTF
TGTGCCAGCAGCTTGACAGCCAGGGGTGGTTATGGCTACACCTTC
>NA|TRBD2|TRBJ2-2|TRBV27
CASSLVGGGGVGELFF
TGTGCCAGCAGTTTAGTTGGCGGGGGGGGTGTAGGGGAGCTGTTTTTT
>NA|NA|TRBJ2-7|TRBV10-3
CAISESGSSYEQYF
TGTGCCATCAGTGAGTCTGGCAGTTCCTACGAGCAGTACTTC
>NA|TRBD1|TRBJ1-2|TRBV29-1
CSVELRGPNYGYTF
TGCAGCGTTGAACTCAGGGGGCCTAACTATGGCTACACCTTC
>NA|NA|TRBJ2-3|TRBV18
CASSPSSVSTDTQYF
TGTGCCAGCTCACCCAGTTCAGTCAGCACAGATACGCAGTATTTT
>NA|NA|TRBJ1-1|TRBV19
CASSWGPNTEAFF
TGTGCCAGCTCCTGGGGGCCGAACACTGAAGCTTTCTTT
>NA|NA|TRBJ2-1|TRBV9
CASSPGGLLQGEQFF
TGTGCCAGCAGCCCAGGGGGGCTCCTTCAGGGTGAGCAGTTCTTC
>few|TRBD2|TRBJ2-2|TRBV5-4
CASSFNLSPSGRAGAGELFF
TGTGCCAGCAGCTTTAACCTGTCGCCTAGCGGGAGGGCCGGGGCCGGGGAGCTGTTTTTT
>NA|TRBD2|TRBJ2-5|TRBV5-6
CASSSRGLAGETQYF
TGTGCCAGCAGCTCGAGGGGCCTAGCGGGAGAGACCCAGTACTTC
>NA|TRBD2|TRBJ2-1|TRBV19
CASSIVLAGAYNEQFF
TGTGCCAGTAGTATAGTGCTAGCGGGAGCCTACAATGAGCAGTTCTTC